The 26 T cell receptor beta chains listed next were all sequenced from one sample in a study of blood T cells in healthy people across ages. The second PCR ran roughly 6 to 11 cycles with a sample-barcoded 5' primer and J-beta primers. TCRdb fed the 5' RACE reads into MiXCR, producing one record per CDR3 protein. The repertoire holds 850,000 to 1,300,000 distinct CDR3 sequences, around 43% seen once, with approximately 20% in the top ten. Sequenced input: blood. The source of these receptors is a woman aged 55 to 70 in good health.

This chain links TRBV20-1 with TRBJ2-5, with D perhaps given as TRBD1 or TRBD2 (6 bases each). V lost 7 bases and J 11 bases, leaving 26 bases between the germline ends. The germline gives CDR1 DFQATT, CDR2 SNEGSKA (reference sequence). The CDR3 spans 14 residues. DNA for the CDR3: TGCAGTGTCATTGCCGGGGGCAGGGACAATGAGCAGTACTTC. This codes for CSVIAGGRDNEQYF.

V is TRBV5-1 and J is TRBJ2-1, with no clear D. Trimming shortened V by 0 bases and J by 0 bases, and 10 bases separated the two germline ends. Germline V gene sequence: CDR1 SGHRS, CDR2 YFSETQ. The CDR3 has 16 amino acids. In nucleotides, the CDR3 is TGCGCCAGCAGCTTGGGTCGGGCAACCTCCTACAATGAGCAGTTCTTC. This codes for CASSLGRATSYNEQFF.

This clonotype occurred a few times. The chain combines TRBV7-2 with TRBJ2-5; the D gene is possibly TRBD2 (6 bases). Germline CDR1 reads SGHTA; CDR2 reads FQGNSA. Trimming stripped 1 base from V and 4 bases from J, with 10 bases between. The CDR3 extends over 14 amino acids. CDR3 DNA: TGTGCCAGCAGCTTAGTGGTGGGAGGAGAGACCCAGTACTTC. Its translation is CASSLVVGGETQYF. The entire variable domain, with the rest obtained from reference TRBV7-2 and TRBJ2-5, is as follows: GAGVSQSPSNKVTEKGKDVELRCDPISGHTALYWYRQSLGQGLEFLIYFQGNSAPDKSGLPSDRFSAERTGGSVSTLTIQRTQQEDSAVYLCASSLVVGGETQYFGPGTRLLVL.

The gene calls are TRBV7-2 and TRBJ1-2; D is ambiguous. The germline V gene encodes CDR1 SGHTA and CDR2 FQGNSA. Trimming removed 3 bases at V and 4 bases at J, with 9 bases between. The CDR3 runs to 13 residues. The CDR3 nucleotides read TGTGCCAGCAGCTTCCCGAGTCTCTATGGCTACACCTTC. It yields the protein CASSFPSLYGYTF.

The chain carries TRBV20-1 and TRBJ2-2; 11 bases match TRBD2. J lost 4 bases, V lost 8 bases, and 6 bases had no gene match. There are 14 residues in the CDR3. In germline, CDR1 is DFQATT, CDR2 SNEGSKA (reference sequence). The CDR3, as DNA: TGCAGTATTCCTAGCGGGAGGATCACCGGGGAGCTGTTTTTT. Its protein is CSIPSGRITGELFF.

The chain recombines TRBV25-1 with TRBJ1-5, with D possibly matching TRBD1 (6 bases). V was cut by 2 bases and J by 9 bases, with 11 bases left in between. Germline lookup yields CDR1 MGHDK and CDR2 SYGVNS. This CDR3 spans 13 amino acids. In DNA, the CDR3 is TGTGCCAGCAGTGAAGAGGGGGGGCGGCCCCAGCATTTT. Translating it yields CASSEEGGRPQHF.

About this clonotype: A single base separates this from a much larger clone, so it may be a read error. V is TRBV4-2 and J is TRBJ2-7, with D tentatively TRBD1 or TRBD2 (6 bases each). The CDR3 spans 13 residues. Germline lookup yields CDR1 LGHNA and CDR2 YNFKEQ. CDR3 nucleotide sequence: TGTACCAGCAGCCCGCGGGGACACTACGAGCAGTACTTC. Amino acids: CTSSPRGHYEQYF.

The V gene is TRBV6-5, the J gene TRBJ2-1, with unresolved D. The CDR3 has 14 amino acids. V lost 5 bases and J 9 bases, leaving 17 bases between the germline ends. CDR1 is MNHEY, CDR2 SVGAGI, per germline. The CDR3 spells CASSEPSFGSEQFF. The DNA for the CDR3 is TGTGCCAGCAGTGAACCCTCCTTCGGCAGTGAGCAGTTCTTC.

J is TRBJ2-7 and V is TRBV9; D is possibly TRBD1 or TRBD2 (6 bases each). This CDR3 region has 14 residues. V was cut by 0 bases and J by 3 bases, with 10 bases left in between. CDR1 is SGDLS, CDR2 YYNGEE, per germline. The CDR3 spells CASSVDGGHYEQYF. The CDR3 DNA sequence: TGTGCCAGCAGCGTAGACGGGGGCCACTACGAGCAGTACTTC.

The rearrangement joins TRBV10-3 to TRBJ1-1; D remains ambiguous. V lost 5 bases, J lost 1 base, and 11 bases lay in between. This CDR3 comprises 14 residues. Germline CDR1 and CDR2: ENHRY and SYGVKD. CDR3 residues: CAISSKQGNTEAFF. CDR3 DNA: TGTGCCATCAGTTCCAAACAAGGGAACACTGAAGCTTTCTTT.

Comment on this clonotype: The junction and the germline gene differ at one end; a read error may be behind it. The chain is built from TRBV5-1 and TRBJ2-1; TRBD2 matches at 10 bases. Looked up from germline, CDR1 is SGHRS and CDR2 is YFSETQ. There are 15 residues in the CDR3. The CDR3 bases are TGCACCAGCAGCCCTTCGCCTAGCGGGAGAGATGAGCAGTTCTTC. Residues: CTSSPSPSGRDEQFF.

This clonotype was picked up a small number of times. The CDR3 is CASSPAGLVNIQYF. The CDR3 region has the DNA TGTGCCAGCAGCCCGGCGGGACTGGTAAACATTCAGTACTTC. The chain employs TRBV7-2 and TRBJ2-4; D may be TRBD2 (6 bases). The germline V gene encodes CDR1 SGHTA and CDR2 FQGNSA. The CDR3 runs 14 residues. The ends were cut back, 5 bases at V and 6 bases at J, with 14 bases in the middle.

The chain has TRBV7-9 and TRBJ1-2; 10 nucleotides agree with TRBD1. CDR1 and CDR2 from the germline V gene are SEHNR and FQNEAQ (reference sequence). The CDR3 spans 15 residues. V dropped 5 bases and J dropped 5; count of bases not matched to a gene: 8. This CDR3 is CASSPARDRGYGYTF. The CDR3 DNA reads as TGTGCCAGCAGCCCCGCCCGGGACAGGGGATATGGCTACACCTTC.

V usage is TRBV6-5 and J usage is TRBJ2-7; no reliable D call. Germline CDR1 MNHEY, CDR2 SVGAGI. Trimming left V 4 bases short and J 0 bases short, with 16 bases between. This CDR3 has 16 amino acids. The CDR3 is CASSLEREDGSYEQYF. CDR3 DNA: TGTGCCAGCAGTTTGGAGCGCGAGGACGGCTCCTACGAGCAGTACTTC.

The chain employs TRBV5-1 and TRBJ1-1; the D is unclear. CDR3 size: 14 residues. The V end was cut by 0 bases, the J end by 1 base, with 7 bases between. Germline V CDR1 and CDR2: SGHRS, YFSETQ. The CDR3 DNA reads as TGCGCCAGCAGCTTGGGGGCAGCGAACACTGAAGCTTTCTTT. Protein: CASSLGAANTEAFF.

Regarding this clonotype: Because it lacks the conserved phenylalanine or tryptophan at the end, this CDR3 is likely a read error. The chain has TRBV27 and TRBJ2-7; 9 bases agree with TRBD1. The germline CDR1 and CDR2 sequences are MNHEY and SMNVEV (reference sequence). Germline trimming cut 6 bases from V and 6 bases from J; bases unmatched to any gene: 9. CDR3 length: 14 residues. The CDR3 nucleotides are TGTGCCAGCAGCCGGGGACAGGGAGCCGGCGAGCAGTACTTA. It encodes CASSRGQGAGEQYL.

This clonotype was counted only a few times. The chain is built from TRBV7-9 and TRBJ2-4; the D is unclear. Germline assignment: CDR1 SEHNR and CDR2 FQNEAQ (reference sequence). This CDR3 has 16 amino acids. V dropped 4 bases and J dropped 0 bases, with 13 bases sitting between them. CDR3 amino acids: CASSSSDVIAKNIQYF. The CDR3 nucleotides are TGTGCCAGCAGCTCCAGTGACGTGATAGCCAAAAACATTCAGTACTTC.

Concerning this clonotype itself: It is unclear where the CDR3 begins or ends on the DNA, so no DNA is shown, and the CDR3 is as TCRdb lists it. The chain has TRBV7-6 and TRBJ2-1; TRBD1 is the table's D call and was not checked against the DNA. The CDR3 region is 16 residues in length, termini included. Germline V gene data show CDR1 as SGHVS and CDR2 as FNYEAQ. CDR3 sequence: CASSPWGRGSYNEQYF.

The DNA of the CDR3 is TGCGCCAGCAGCACCCGACGGGACAACAATGAGCAGTTCTTC. Its protein product is CASSTRRDNNEQFF. This sequence joins TRBV5-1 and TRBJ2-1; D may be TRBD1 (6 bases). This CDR3 contains 14 residues. From germline, CDR1 is SGHRS and CDR2 YFSETQ. V was trimmed by 4 bases and J by 5 bases, leaving 13 bases between them.

The chain has TRBV6-1 and TRBJ2-5, with D possibly being TRBD2 (6 bases). The J call is doubtful: the DNA matches TRBJ2-7 better. CDR1 MNHNS and CDR2 SASEGT come from the germline V gene. This CDR3 spans 13 amino acids. The CDR3 sequence: CASSGGEHYEQYF. In nucleotides, the CDR3 is TGTGCCAGCAGTGGCGGGGAACACTACGAGCAGTACTTC.

The chain links TRBV29-1 to TRBJ2-5; 9 bases agree with TRBD2. CDR1 and CDR2 (germline): SQVTM, ANQGSEA. J was trimmed by 3 bases and V by 2 bases; bases with no gene match: 4. The CDR3 length is 14 residues. CDR3 coding DNA: TGCAGCGTTGAATTGACTAGCGGCGAAGAGACCCAGTACTTC. It codes for CSVELTSGEETQYF.

This chain links TRBV3-1 with TRBJ2-7; no firm D call. V lost 4 bases and J lost 2, with 15 bases in between. In germline, CDR1 is LGHDT, CDR2 YNNKEL (reference sequence). The CDR3 is 15 residues long. The CDR3 loop reads CASSPGRRATYEQYF. The CDR3 nucleotides read TGTGCCAGCAGCCCAGGAAGACGGGCGACCTACGAGCAGTACTTC.

This clonotype has just a few counts. V and J are TRBV10-3 and TRBJ2-5, with D hard to call. The germline V gene has CDR1 ENHRY and CDR2 SYGVKD. The CDR3 contains 13 residues. V lost 3 bases and J lost 5, with 10 bases in between. The CDR3 nucleotides are TGTGCCATCAGTGATGGACCGGCGGAGACCCAGTACTTC. This gives the protein CAISDGPAETQYF.

This clonotype was counted only a few times. This sequence joins TRBV20-1 and TRBJ1-5; tentative D call: TRBD1 (5 bases). The germline CDR1 and CDR2 sequences are DFQATT and SNEGSKA (reference sequence). With 6 bases removed from V and 3 bases from J, the gap between germline ends came to 15 bases. This CDR3 is built from 14 residues. Here the CDR3 DNA reads TGCAGTGCCGGAGGGGCTGGGCCCAATCAGCCCCAGCATTTT. Its translation: CSAGGAGPNQPQHF.

The rearrangement uses TRBV29-1 and TRBJ1-1; D ambiguous. The CDR3 sequence is 13 residues long. The V gene's germline CDR1 is SQVTM and CDR2 ANQGSEA. V dropped 5 bases and J dropped 3 bases, with 13 bases sitting between them. The CDR3: CSVKNGRYTEAFF. CDR3 coding DNA: TGCAGCGTTAAAAACGGCAGATACACTGAAGCTTTCTTT. Combining the CDR3 with reference TRBV29-1 and TRBJ1-1 gives the whole variable domain SAVISQKPSRDICQRGTSLTIQCQVDSQVTMMFWYRQQPGQSLTLIATANQGSEATYESGFVIDKFPISRPNLTFSTLTVSNMSPEDSSIYLCSVKNGRYTEAFFGQGTRLTVV.

V gene TRBV27 combines with J gene TRBJ2-1; D gene unclear. The germline CDR1 and CDR2 sequences are MNHEY and SMNVEV (reference sequence). The V gene lost 5 bases and the J gene lost 7 bases, with 12 bases spanning the gap. The CDR3 has 13 residues. CDR3 nucleotides: TGTGCCAGCAGTCCGTCCCTGAGGAATGAGCAGTTCTTC. This translates into CASSPSLRNEQFF.